The 12 T cell receptor beta chains in this list originate from one sample, sequenced in a study of blood T cells in healthy people across ages. Combining a sample-barcoded 5' primer with a J-beta primer mix, a second PCR ran for about 6 to 11 cycles. TCRdb re-analysed the 5' RACE reads in MiXCR, keeping a single row per CDR3 protein. The sample consists of 800,000 to 1,300,000 distinct CDR3 sequences, 20% to 25% of them appearing once. These data also featured in a second study, about T cells of mothers and their children.

The sequenced material came from blood. All receptors derive from a girl aged 2-10 years in good health.

This chain links TRBV9 with TRBJ1-3; no reliable D call. Per germline, CDR1 SGDLS and CDR2 YYNGEE. V was clipped by 0 bases and J by 2 bases, with 12 bases between them. There are 16 residues in the CDR3. DNA of the CDR3: TGTGCCAGCAGCGTAGATGGCCAGGAGCCTGGAAACACCATATATTTT. Translation gives CASSVDGQEPGNTIYF.

The V and J genes are TRBV7-2 and TRBJ2-1; TRBD2 is a possible D gene (5 bases). Germline assignment: CDR1 SGHTA and CDR2 FQGNSA. V shed 5 bases and J shed 4 bases, with 15 bases lying between them. CDR3 length: 15 residues. CDR3 bases: TGTGCCAGCAGCCCGTTCGCGGGCTTTTACAATGAGCAGTTCTTC. This translates into CASSPFAGFYNEQFF.

The table lists this clonotype with a few counts. The chain couples TRBV29-1 to TRBJ2-7; D possibly uses TRBD1 or TRBD2 (5 bases each). The J call may be in error: the DNA end matches TRBJ2-5 better. The CDR3 runs 12 residues. CDR1 is SQVTM, CDR2 ANQGSEA, per germline. The CDR3 protein is CSVEGTGETQYF. The CDR3, as DNA: TGCAGCGTTGAGGGGACCGGGGAGACCCAGTACTTC.

This clonotype was seen a handful of times. The rearrangement uses TRBV19 and TRBJ2-1; 7 positions match TRBD2. Germline values: CDR1 LNHDA, CDR2 SQIVND (reference sequence). V was pared by 10 bases and J by 10 bases, with 13 bases of the junction left unmatched. The CDR3 has 13 residues. This CDR3 is CATSSGGGGEQFF. The CDR3 DNA sequence: TGTGCCACAAGTTCCGGCGGGGGTGGGGAGCAGTTCTTC.

This chain links TRBV7-9 with TRBJ1-4; tentative D call: TRBD1 (5 bases). This CDR3 comprises 14 residues. V lost 3 bases and J lost 8, with 13 bases in between. The germline V gene encodes CDR1 SEHNR and CDR2 FQNEAQ (reference sequence). This CDR3 reads CASSLQGKEEKLFF. CDR3 DNA sequence: TGTGCCAGCAGCTTGCAGGGAAAAGAAGAAAAACTGTTTTTT. The full variable domain, with the rest looked up from reference TRBV7-9 and TRBJ1-4, is DTGVSQNPRHKITKRGQNVTFRCDPISEHNRLYWYRQTLGQGPEFLTYFQNEAQLEKSRLLSDRFSAERPKGSFSTLEIQRTEQGDSAMYLCASSLQGKEEKLFFGSGTQLSVL.

Only a few counts were recorded for this clonotype. This rearrangement joins TRBV6-2 or TRBV6-3 to TRBJ1-1, with a possible D match to TRBD1 (6 bases). Germline loops: CDR1 MNHEY, CDR2 SVGEGT. With 7 bases removed from V and 6 bases from J, the gap between germline ends came to 21 bases. CDR3 length: 15 amino acids. CDR3 residues: CASTLPRQGSPEAFF. In DNA, the CDR3 is TGTGCCAGCACCCTCCCGAGGCAGGGGAGCCCTGAAGCTTTCTTT.

V is TRBV5-8 and J is TRBJ1-2; D possibly corresponds to TRBD1 (6 bases). Germline values: CDR1 SGHTS, CDR2 YDEGEE. Trimming left V 3 bases short and J 8 bases short, with 14 bases between. The CDR3 is made up of 13 amino acids. This chain's CDR3 is CASSSPGQDGYTF. CDR3 coding DNA: TGTGCCAGCAGCTCTCCGGGACAAGACGGCTACACCTTC. Filled out from reference TRBV5-8 and TRBJ1-2, the complete variable domain reads EAGVTQSPTHLIKTRGQQATLRCSPISGHTSVYWYQQALGLGLQFLLWYDEGEERNRGNFPPRFSGRQFPNYSSELNVNALELEDSALYLCASSSPGQDGYTFGSGTRLTVV.

This clonotype was found a few times. The chain is built from TRBV12-3 or TRBV12-4 and TRBJ1-4; 7 positions agree with TRBD1. This CDR3 contains 13 residues. Unmatched junction bases numbered 2, after V lost 7 bases and J lost 3 bases. In DNA, the CDR3 is TGTGCCAGCAAGAGGGGGCCTAATGAAAAACTGTTTTTT. Translation: CASKRGPNEKLFF.

This chain joins TRBV5-1 and TRBJ2-5; D gene uncertain. This CDR3 spans 15 amino acids. Looked up from germline, CDR1 is SGHRS and CDR2 is YFSETQ. Trimming removed 0 bases at V and 1 base at J, with 10 bases between. This CDR3 is CASSLVSTFQETQYF. CDR3 in DNA: TGCGCCAGCAGCTTGGTGTCTACCTTCCAAGAGACCCAGTACTTC.

V and J are TRBV9 and TRBJ2-2, with 7 bases fitting TRBD1. The V gene end was trimmed by 3 bases and the J gene end by 2 bases; junction bases not matched to a gene: 4. Germline V gene data show CDR1 as SGDLS and CDR2 as YYNGEE. The CDR3 is 15 residues long. The CDR3, as DNA: TGTGCCAGCAGCGAGGGACAGCTAAACACCGGGGAGCTGTTTTTT. Translating gives CASSEGQLNTGELFF.

The chain employs TRBV21-1 and TRBJ2-1; TRBD2 reflects the table's D call only, with no check against the DNA. TRBV21-1 counts as a pseudogene. The CDR3 spans 20 residues. This CDR3 is CASSKALGGSGSVSYNEQFF. The CDR3 DNA reads as TGTGCCAGCAGCAAAGCTCTAGGTGGTAGCGGGAGCGTATCCTACAATGAGCAGTTCTTC.

The chain employs TRBV6-1 and TRBJ1-1; D unclear. The germline V and J ends were trimmed by 0 bases and 3 bases, with 5 bases remaining between them. Germline CDR1 MNHNS, CDR2 SASEGT. The CDR3 totals 13 residues. In nucleotides, the CDR3 is TGTGCCAGCAGTGAAGCGTACCACACTGAAGCTTTCTTT. Encoded protein: CASSEAYHTEAFF.